This record covers a single T cell receptor beta chain. This clonotype came up many times. It has no known antigen specificity. Base-call qualities are not available, and no considerably larger clone is one nucleotide away. This sample stems from a study of naive and memory T cell subsets (dated by TCRdb to about 2017). Background on the whole study: According to the figure summarizing the samples, there were about 10 blood donors, 7 tuberculin skin test biopsies and 3 saline control biopsies. Usually PCR2 was run as a SYBR Green qPCR and stopped at a set threshold, although low-input samples could use end-point PCR (roughly 6 cycles) instead. The research as a whole found: The potential sensitivity of the RNA-based method to TCR transcript changes with T cell activation and differentiation was acknowledged.

Library preparation used 5' RACE. The ligated cDNA was amplified by four rounds of PCR, in which nested alpha and beta constant region primers were used together with the SP2 primer. For the blood and skin samples, reverse transcription of TCR RNA was done with SuperScript IV along with alpha and beta constant region primers. An oligonucleotide carrying the Illumina SP2 primer and a UMI was ligated to the 3' end of the cDNA by means of T4 RNA ligase 1. To prevent hairpin formation, the 12-nucleotide UMI was made up of two random hexamers with an eight-base spacer between them. TCR alpha and beta chain libraries were processed separately from the second PCR onward, with dual indexing for multiplexing. After pooling, the indexed libraries were analyzed by capillary electrophoresis and sequenced on either an Illumina MiSeq or NextSeq. To boost base diversity and improve cluster recognition, PhiX DNA at about 4.5-8% was spiked into the libraries. Per the authors' processing: UMIs were extracted from read 2 by Demultiplexor and combined with the TCR sequence from read 1, and reads were split according to sample indices. V and J genes and V-J junctions were identified by Decombinator, which gave every TCR a five-part identifier that included V and J deletions. Collapsinator relied on UMIs to correct both sequencing errors and PCR amplification heterogeneity, producing a UMI-based abundance for each TCR. CDR3Translator turned identifiers into nucleotide sequence, translated that sequence into amino acids, and pulled out CDR3 regions based on terminal motifs. After normalization to the amount of input RNA, the error-corrected alpha and beta TCR counts from blood and from skin were compared. Through fastp at Q25 and MiXCR, TCRdb rebuilt clones from the public reads, retaining in-frame beta chains. Here each entry gathers all rows of one CDR3 protein and keeps the most common genes and DNA. TCRdb's processing, not the authors' own work, is the source of the V and J calls. This sample lists 55,000 to 65,000 distinct CDR3 sequences; approximately 8% were detected once. Of the sample, 15% to 20% is held by the ten largest clones.

The trim is 3 bases for V and 0 bases for J, with a gap of 8 bases between the germline ends. The CDR3, cysteine through phenylalanine, is 15 amino acids long. Only CDR3 DNA remains: 45 bases, in frame from the first base. CDR1 and CDR2 (SEHNR, FQNEAQ) derive from the germline V gene (reference sequence). The study described a robust, sensitive protocol for amplifying, sequencing and analyzing TCRs, using 3' ligation of a UMI-containing oligonucleotide to TCR cDNA. For whole blood analysis, around 2.4 ml of peripheral blood was collected from healthy adult volunteers into Tempus tubes, and RNA was extracted following the manufacturer's instructions. Total RNA was used without cell sorting and was treated with RQ1 DNase before reverse transcription, with a target input of roughly 1 to 1,100 ng. To check how robust the pipeline was in samples where T cells make up a minority population, libraries were built from skin biopsies and whole blood.

The TCR was taken from a female donor in good health. The chain links TRBV7-9 with TRBJ2-2, with no D gene named confidently. The nucleotides read TGTGCCAGCAGCTTTCTATCCGCGAACACCGGGGAGCTGTTTTTT. Protein translation: CASSFLSANTGELFF.